The sequence of this TCR beta chain was determined in a study of beta chain features in type 1 diabetes. Study-wide results and limits: Here, the possible influence of HLA type (on TCRB rearrangement) remained unresolved. All four CD4+ subsets of Type 1 diabetes patients contained TCRB CDR3s that were moderately but significantly shorter. PCR might favor shorter templates, equally in patients and controls. Naive, central memory and Treg TCRB repertoires seemed to resemble each other more closely in patients than they did in healthy donors.

V was clipped by 5 bases and J by 6 bases, with 11 bases between them. Germline lookup yields CDR1 LGHNT and CDR2 FRNRAP. This CDR3 comprises 13 residues. This clone was seen a handful of times. Its target is unknown. Every bit of the isolated RNA underwent reverse transcription, so sequencing read expressed TCRB transcripts. The protocol was immunoSEQ multiplex PCR, while the TCRdb copy is restricted to in-frame clones and leaves out a portion. Of around 650,000 clones detected, around 12% appear once; the ten largest clones hold more than 0.095%. The TCR originated in a man under 40 with type 1 diabetes. Sample: naive CD4+ T cells from blood. This rearrangement joins TRBV12-5 to TRBJ2-1; maybe TRBD1 (5 bases). CDR3 sequence reads: CASGLRGINEQFF. Here the CDR3 DNA reads TGTGCTAGTGGTCTAAGGGGTATCAATGAGCAGTTCTTC. The whole variable domain, remainder taken from reference TRBV12-5 and TRBJ2-1, is DARVTQTPRHKVTEMGQEVTMRCQPILGHNTVFWYRQTMMQGLELLAYFRNRAPLDDSGMPKDRFSAEMPDATLATLKIQPSEPRDSAVYFCASGLRGINEQFFGPGTRLTVL.